These 32 T cell receptor beta chains came from one sample sequenced in a study of control samples from healthy donors and cancer patients. Using immunoSEQ multiplex PCR, the repertoire was profiled, and TCRdb retains in-frame clones only, with some absent. In the table there are 150,000 or so clones, almost 90% of which are singletons. Sequencing was performed on blood. Receptors originate from a man aged 18 to 29 in good health.

This chain uses TRBV29-1 with TRBJ2-3; 9 bases line up with TRBD2. This CDR3 has 15 amino acids. The V gene end was trimmed by 3 bases and the J gene end by 3 bases; junction bases not matched to a gene: 7. Germline V CDR1 and CDR2: SQVTM, ANQGSEA. Here the CDR3 DNA reads TGCAGCGTTGAGATTGCGGGGGGGCTGACAGATACGCAGTATTTT. Its protein is CSVEIAGGLTDTQYF.

This clone was picked up many times. The chain combines TRBV4-3 with TRBJ2-5; TRBD2 matches 9 bases. The ends lost 3 bases at V and 5 bases at J; junction bases unmatched: 10. The germline V gene has CDR1 LGHNA and CDR2 YSLEER. CDR3 size: 16 residues. Here the CDR3 DNA reads TGCGCCAGCAGCCAGAATAGCGGGGGTCCAGGTGAGACCCAGTACTTC. It yields the protein CASSQNSGGPGETQYF.

The rearrangement joins TRBV4-3 to TRBJ2-4, with 11 bases aligning to TRBD2. The CDR3 consists of 20 residues. J was trimmed by 2 bases and V by 0 bases; bases with no gene match: 12. Per the germline V gene, CDR1 is LGHNA and CDR2 is YSLEER. The CDR3 nucleotides read TGCGCCAGCAGCCAAGATCATGGGACTAGCGGTTCTTTGACCAAAAACATTCAGTACTTC. Amino acids: CASSQDHGTSGSLTKNIQYF.

This chain links TRBV7-9 with TRBJ2-1, with 7 bases matching TRBD2. CDR3 size: 18 residues. V gave up 1 base and J gave up 1 base; unmatched junction bases: 10. Germline-derived CDR1 and CDR2 are SEHNR and FQNEAQ (reference sequence). The CDR3 here is CASSLGGLRSFSYNEQFF. In nucleotides, the CDR3 is TGTGCCAGCAGCTTAGGGGGACTACGGTCTTTTTCCTACAATGAGCAGTTCTTC.

The sample holds one count of this clone. This chain uses TRBV29-1 with TRBJ1-3; weak D call: TRBD1 (5 bases). The CDR3 loop spans 16 amino acids. From germline, CDR1 is SQVTM and CDR2 ANQGSEA. With 0 bases removed from V and 2 bases from J, the gap between germline ends came to 14 bases. The CDR3 reads CSVEDRHRHAGNTIYF. The DNA of the CDR3 is TGCAGCGTTGAAGATCGGCACAGGCACGCTGGAAACACCATATATTTT.

The rearrangement links TRBV28 to TRBJ1-6; D is uncertain. V was cut by 1 base and J by 7 bases, with 5 bases left in between. Germline assignment: CDR1 MDHEN and CDR2 SYDVKM. CDR3 size: 13 residues. The CDR3 reads CASSLYRNSPLHF. The CDR3 DNA follows: TGTGCCAGCAGTTTATACAGAAATTCACCCCTCCACTTT.

The chain has TRBV5-1 and TRBJ2-5; D not certain. The CDR3 spans 11 residues. V dropped 5 bases and J dropped 4 bases, with 6 bases sitting between them. The germline V gene encodes CDR1 SGHRS and CDR2 YFSETQ. The CDR3 bases are TGCGCCAGCAGGATGACAGAGACCCAGTACTTC. This codes for CASRMTETQYF.

V and J are TRBV28 and TRBJ2-2; D unresolved. V lost 11 bases and J lost 2, with 6 bases in between. Germline V gene data show CDR1 as MDHEN and CDR2 as SYDVKM. The length of the CDR3 is 11 residues. CDR3 sequence: CAAKNTGELFF. The CDR3 DNA reads as TGTGCCGCAAAAAACACCGGGGAGCTGTTTTTT.

The chain has TRBV27 and TRBJ2-7, with D uncertain. This CDR3 comprises 14 residues. The germline V gene has CDR1 MNHEY and CDR2 SMNVEV (reference sequence). Trimming removed 4 bases from V and 1 base from J, with 11 bases in between. CDR3 amino acids: CASSSMDGSYEQYF. The CDR3 bases are TGTGCCAGCAGTTCCATGGACGGTTCCTACGAGCAGTACTTC.

The J gene is TRBJ2-5, the V gene TRBV19; D not certain. V lost 1 base, J lost 0 bases, and 6 bases lay in between. Germline CDR1 is LNHDA and CDR2 is SQIVND (reference sequence). This CDR3 contains 14 residues. The CDR3 here is CASSIAHYQETQYF. The CDR3, as DNA: TGTGCCAGTAGTATAGCACACTACCAAGAGACCCAGTACTTC.

This chain links TRBV6-5 with TRBJ2-7; D uncertain. Germline V gives CDR1 MNHEY, CDR2 SVGAGI. The length of the CDR3 is 15 residues. Trimming took off 2 bases at V and 4 bases at J, with 15 bases between the two ends. The CDR3 protein is CASSYLAFGVYEQYF. DNA of the CDR3: TGTGCCAGCAGTTACCTGGCTTTTGGGGTTTACGAGCAGTACTTC.

The genes are TRBV6-2 or TRBV6-3 and TRBJ1-2; D might be TRBD1 (6 bases). This CDR3 has 18 amino acids. The germline V gene encodes CDR1 MNHEY and CDR2 SVGEGT. Trimming cost V 0 bases and J 3 bases, with 20 bases left between them. CDR3 loop: CASSYSAHRARGYYGYTF. The CDR3 coding sequence is TGTGCCAGCAGTTACTCGGCGCACAGGGCGAGGGGATACTATGGCTACACCTTC.

The chain couples TRBV27 to TRBJ1-5, with D unresolved. Trimming removed 5 bases at V and 2 bases at J, with 13 bases between. The CDR3 consists of 15 residues. Germline CDR1 reads MNHEY; CDR2 reads SMNVEV (reference sequence). CDR3 coding DNA: TGTGCCAGCAGTCCCGGCGAACGGGGCAATCAGCCCCAGCATTTT. Protein product: CASSPGERGNQPQHF.

The chain recombines TRBV6-6 with TRBJ1-3, with D unresolved. The CDR3 is made up of 12 amino acids. V gave up 4 bases and J gave up 6 bases, with 7 bases separating them. The germline CDR1 and CDR2 sequences are MNHNY and SVGAGI (reference sequence). CDR3 in DNA: TGTGCCAGCAGTTCTCCGTCAAACACCATATATTTT. This translates into CASSSPSNTIYF.

This sequence joins TRBV5-1 and TRBJ2-7; 10 bases are a match to TRBD1. With V trimmed by 7 bases and J by 1 base, 2 bases remained unmatched. Per the germline V gene, CDR1 is SGHRS and CDR2 is YFSETQ. The CDR3 spans 13 residues. CDR3 sequence (DNA): TGCGCCAGCCCGGGACAGGGGTCCTACGAGCAGTACTTC. Protein sequence: CASPGQGSYEQYF.

With respect to this clone: A read error may account for a junction end that differs from germline. The rearrangement links TRBV18 to TRBJ1-2, with D possibly being TRBD1 (5 bases). The CDR3 covers 15 residues. From germline, CDR1 is KGHSH and CDR2 LQKENI. This CDR3 reads CAGSPSTDNDYGYTF. The CDR3 coding sequence is TGTGCCGGCTCACCTAGTACGGACAACGACTATGGCTACACCTTC.

The J gene is TRBJ1-5, the V gene TRBV24-1; no firm D call. The CDR3 length is 14 residues. Germline assignment: CDR1 KGHDR and CDR2 SFDVKD. V lost 2 bases and J lost 8, with 12 bases in between. CDR3 bases: TGTGCCACCAGTGATTCCTCGGCCCTGGAGCCCCAGCATTTT. Amino acid sequence: CATSDSSALEPQHF.

The genes are TRBV19 and TRBJ1-2; D not resolved. V shed 8 bases and J shed 4 bases, with 14 bases lying between them. This CDR3 region has 13 residues. CDR1 is LNHDA and CDR2 is SQIVND in the germline V gene (reference sequence). The CDR3 nucleotides are TGTGCCAGTGACCCAGTCACGGGCTATGGCTACACCTTC. It is translated as CASDPVTGYGYTF.

J is TRBJ2-7 and V is TRBV28, with 7 bases identical to TRBD2. The CDR3 length is 15 residues. With 4 bases clipped from V and 1 base from J, the junction kept 7 bases outside the gene matches. The germline V gene has CDR1 MDHEN and CDR2 SYDVKM. The CDR3 loop is CASSSWTRTSYEQYF. The CDR3 DNA reads TGTGCCAGCAGTTCCTGGACTAGAACTTCCTACGAGCAGTACTTC.

The J gene is TRBJ1-2, the V gene TRBV5-1; 7 bases are a match to TRBD1. With V trimmed by 0 bases and J by 7 bases, 6 bases remained unmatched. Germline CDR1 and CDR2: SGHRS and YFSETQ. The CDR3 length is 14 residues. CDR3 region: CASSLDRGLGGYTF. CDR3 DNA: TGCGCCAGCAGCTTGGATAGGGGGCTGGGTGGCTACACCTTC.

This clone was detected only once. The chain uses TRBV5-6 and TRBJ1-2, with D unclear. The CDR3 sequence is 14 residues long. The germline V gene has CDR1 SGHDT and CDR2 YYEEEE. V gave up 0 bases and J gave up 5 bases, with 11 bases separating them. The CDR3 nucleotides are TGTGCCAGCAGCTTGGCCTCTGGGCCTTATGGCTACACCTTC. Its translation is CASSLASGPYGYTF.

The V gene is TRBV28, the J gene TRBJ1-2; 7 bases agree with TRBD1. Trimming removed 5 bases from V and 7 bases from J; junction bases left unmatched: 4. The CDR3 has 12 residues. CDR1 MDHEN and CDR2 SYDVKM come from the germline V gene. The CDR3 here is CASSLQGPGYTF. In DNA form, the CDR3 reads TGTGCCAGCAGTCTACAGGGGCCTGGCTACACCTTC.

V usage is TRBV2 and J usage is TRBJ1-5; D gene ambiguous. Trimming left V 6 bases short and J 3 bases short, with 12 bases between. This CDR3 is built from 14 residues. Germline V lookup: CDR1 SNHLY, CDR2 FYNNEI. The CDR3 DNA reads TGTGCCAGCAGCCAAGTGGAGACCAATCAGCCCCAGCATTTT. Its protein product is CASSQVETNQPQHF.

In DNA form, the CDR3 reads TGTGCCAGCAGCTCATTCGGGGGGTTGAACACTGAAGCTTTCTTT. It specifies CASSSFGGLNTEAFF. This chain links TRBV7-9 with TRBJ1-1; D perhaps matches TRBD1 (5 bases). Germline-derived CDR1 and CDR2 are SEHNR and FQNEAQ (reference sequence). Between the trimmed V and J ends, which lost 4 bases and 0 bases, there was a span of 12 bases. The CDR3 loop spans 15 amino acids.

CDR3 residues: CASSQTGANVLTF. CDR3 bases: TGTGCCAGCAGCCAAACTGGGGCCAACGTCCTGACTTTC. The chain combines TRBV14 with TRBJ2-6; D is unresolved. Per the germline V gene, CDR1 is SGHDN and CDR2 is FVKESK. The CDR3 is 13 amino acids. Trimming took 2 bases from V and 2 from J, leaving 1 base between them. The full variable domain, in which reference TRBV14 and TRBJ2-6 provide the parts outside the CDR3, is EAGVTQFPSHSVIEKGQTVTLRCDPISGHDNLYWYRRVMGKEIKFLLHFVKESKQDESGMPNNRFLAERTGGTYSTLKVQPAELEDSGVYFCASSQTGANVLTFGAGSRLTVL.

This rearrangement joins TRBV5-1 to TRBJ2-2, with no clear D. The CDR3 runs to 14 residues. Per the germline V gene, CDR1 is SGHRS and CDR2 is YFSETQ. Between the trimmed V and J ends, which lost 3 bases and 4 bases, there was a span of 10 bases. The CDR3 loop reads CASSSGDFTGELFF. DNA for the CDR3: TGCGCCAGCAGCTCCGGAGACTTCACCGGGGAGCTGTTTTTT.

V is TRBV29-1 and J is TRBJ2-3; D possibly matches TRBD1 or TRBD2 (7 bases each). The CDR3 runs to 16 residues. Trimming pared 5 bases from V and 0 bases from J, leaving 18 bases between. Germline CDR1 and CDR2: SQVTM and ANQGSEA. The DNA of the CDR3 is TGCAGCGTTCAGGGGGTTGCGGGGGTTAGCACAGATACGCAGTATTTT. It codes for CSVQGVAGVSTDTQYF.

V and J are TRBV7-2 and TRBJ1-2, with TRBD1 matching 7 bases. The CDR3 is 15 amino acids. Germline V gene lookup returns CDR1 SGHTA and CDR2 FQGNSA. The V segment lost 5 bases and the J segment 1 base; nucleotides outside the gene matches: 7. CDR3: CASSRSGQLNYGYTF. DNA for the CDR3: TGTGCCAGCAGCAGATCGGGACAGCTTAACTATGGCTACACCTTC.

V usage is TRBV5-4 and J usage is TRBJ2-1, with TRBD2 matching 10 bases. Germline assignment: CDR1 SGHNT and CDR2 YYREEE (reference sequence). The CDR3 totals 15 residues. V shed 4 bases, J shed 7 bases, and the junction held 8 bases outside the gene matches. The CDR3 sequence is CASSQKRGGFNEQFF. In nucleotides, the CDR3 is TGTGCCAGCAGCCAGAAGCGGGGGGGCTTTAATGAGCAGTTCTTC. The full variable domain, with the rest looked up from reference TRBV5-4 and TRBJ2-1, is ETGVTQSPTHLIKTRGQQVTLRCSSQSGHNTVSWYQQALGQGPQFIFQYYREEENGRGNFPPRFSGLQFPNYSSELNVNALELDDSALYLCASSQKRGGFNEQFFGPGTRLTVL.

This chain connects TRBV7-3 to TRBJ2-2, with 7 bases lining up with TRBD2. Germline V lookup: CDR1 SGHTA, CDR2 FQGTGA. The V and J ends lost 8 bases and 5 bases, in that order; junction bases with no gene match: 11. CDR3 length: 15 residues. CDR3 protein: CASRRGGEGTGELFF. The CDR3 coding sequence is TGTGCCAGCCGCCGCGGGGGTGAGGGGACCGGGGAGCTGTTTTTT.

The V and J genes are TRBV5-1 and TRBJ2-6; TRBD2 matches at 10 bases. Germline values: CDR1 SGHRS, CDR2 YFSETQ. The CDR3 has 18 amino acids. V lost 1 base and J lost 0; bases outside the gene matches: 4. CDR3 sequence: CASSLPLAGDSGANVLTF. For the CDR3, the DNA is TGCGCCAGCAGCTTGCCCCTAGCGGGGGACTCTGGGGCCAACGTCCTGACTTTC.

This chain links TRBV2 with TRBJ2-5, with D perhaps matching TRBD1 or TRBD2 (6 bases each). V dropped 7 bases and J dropped 5 bases, with 14 bases sitting between them. CDR3 length equals 13 residues. CDR1 is SNHLY and CDR2 is FYNNEI in the germline V gene. DNA of the CDR3: TGTGCCAGCAACAGGAGGGGGATGGAGACCCAGTACTTC. Protein: CASNRRGMETQYF.